The T cell receptor (beta chain) described here comes from a study of blood T cells in healthy people across ages. Caucasian, healthy and from Russia, the donors were aged between about 6 and 90. Roughly 9.2 milliliters of peripheral blood were drawn from each donor into EDTA-treated tubes. After removal of 7 bases from V and 2 bases from J, the junction contained 7 bases not matched to a gene. This CDR3 is 15 amino acids long. Study outcomes and limitations: Naive CD4+ cells and diversity were both higher in long-lived donors than in aged donors.

The second PCR ran about 6 to 11 cycles with a sample-barcoded 5' primer and J-beta primers. Unique molecular identifiers of 12 random nucleotides labeled each cDNA. TCRdb re-analysed the 5' RACE reads in MiXCR, keeping a single row per CDR3 protein. Of some 1.6 million distinct CDR3 sequences in the sample, around 35% were seen once. A note on this clonotype: Antigen: not known.

Input material: blood. The chain carries TRBV12-3 or TRBV12-4 and TRBJ2-1; 8 nucleotides agree with TRBD2. This TCR was recovered from a woman between 25 and 40 years old in good health. The CDR3 protein is CASNGGGRPYNEQFF. The DNA of the CDR3 is TGTGCCAGCAACGGCGGGGGGCGGCCCTACAATGAGCAGTTCTTC.